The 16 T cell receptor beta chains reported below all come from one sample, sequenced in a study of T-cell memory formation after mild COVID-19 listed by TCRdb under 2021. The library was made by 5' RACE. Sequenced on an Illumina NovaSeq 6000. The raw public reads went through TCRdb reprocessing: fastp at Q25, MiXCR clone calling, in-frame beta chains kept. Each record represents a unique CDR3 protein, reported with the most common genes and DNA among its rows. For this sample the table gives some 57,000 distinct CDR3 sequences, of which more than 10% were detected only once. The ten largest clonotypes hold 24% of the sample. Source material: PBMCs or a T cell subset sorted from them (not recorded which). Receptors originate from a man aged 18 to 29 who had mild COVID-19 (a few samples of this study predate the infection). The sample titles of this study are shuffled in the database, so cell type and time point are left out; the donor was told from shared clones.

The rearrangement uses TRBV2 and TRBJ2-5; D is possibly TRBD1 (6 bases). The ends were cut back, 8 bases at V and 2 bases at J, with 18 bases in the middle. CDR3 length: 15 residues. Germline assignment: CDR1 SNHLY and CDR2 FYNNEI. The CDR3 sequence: CASSLRGTLQETQYF. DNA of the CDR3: TGTGCCAGCTCGCTCAGGGGAACCTTGCAAGAGACCCAGTACTTC.

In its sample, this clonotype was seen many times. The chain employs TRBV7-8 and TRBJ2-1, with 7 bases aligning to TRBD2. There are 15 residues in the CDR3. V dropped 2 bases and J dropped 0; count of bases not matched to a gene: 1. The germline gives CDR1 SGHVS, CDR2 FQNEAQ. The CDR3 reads CASSLSGISYNEQFF. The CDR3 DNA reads TGTGCCAGCAGCTTAAGCGGGATCTCCTACAATGAGCAGTTCTTC.

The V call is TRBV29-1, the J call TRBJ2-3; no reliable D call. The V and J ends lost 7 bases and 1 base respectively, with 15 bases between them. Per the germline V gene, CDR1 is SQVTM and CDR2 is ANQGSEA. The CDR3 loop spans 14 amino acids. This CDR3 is CSAGLSRGTDTQYF. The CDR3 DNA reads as TGCAGCGCCGGCCTGTCTAGGGGCACAGATACGCAGTATTTT.

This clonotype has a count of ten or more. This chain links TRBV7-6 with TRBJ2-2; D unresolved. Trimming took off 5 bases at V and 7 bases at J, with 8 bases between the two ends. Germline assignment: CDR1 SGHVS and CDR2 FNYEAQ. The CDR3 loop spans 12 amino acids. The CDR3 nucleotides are TGTGCCAGCAGCCCCTTTATCGGGGAGCTGTTTTTT. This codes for CASSPFIGELFF.

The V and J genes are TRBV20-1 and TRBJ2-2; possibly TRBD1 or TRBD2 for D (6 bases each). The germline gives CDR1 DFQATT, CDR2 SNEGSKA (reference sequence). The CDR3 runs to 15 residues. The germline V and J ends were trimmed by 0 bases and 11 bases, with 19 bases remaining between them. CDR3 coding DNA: TGCAGTGCTAGAGATCAATCGGGGGCCTCGAGCGAGCTGTTTTTT. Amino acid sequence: CSARDQSGASSELFF.

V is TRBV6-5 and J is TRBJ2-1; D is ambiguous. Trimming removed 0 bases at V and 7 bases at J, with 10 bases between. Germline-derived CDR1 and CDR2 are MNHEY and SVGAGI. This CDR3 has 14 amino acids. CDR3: CASSYSKAENEQFF. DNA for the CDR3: TGTGCCAGCAGTTACTCGAAGGCAGAAAATGAGCAGTTCTTC.

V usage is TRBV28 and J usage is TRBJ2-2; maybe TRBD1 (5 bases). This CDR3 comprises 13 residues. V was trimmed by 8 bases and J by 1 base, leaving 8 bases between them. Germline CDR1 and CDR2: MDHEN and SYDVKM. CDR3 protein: CASLTGNTGELFF. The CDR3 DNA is TGTGCCAGCCTCACAGGGAACACCGGGGAGCTGTTTTTT.

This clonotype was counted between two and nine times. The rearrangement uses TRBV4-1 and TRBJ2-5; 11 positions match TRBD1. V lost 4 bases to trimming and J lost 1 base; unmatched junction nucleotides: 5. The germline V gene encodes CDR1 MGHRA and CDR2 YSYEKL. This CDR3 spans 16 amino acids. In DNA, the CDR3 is TGCGCCAGCAGCCCAGGGACAGGGGGTTCCCAAGAGACCCAGTACTTC. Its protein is CASSPGTGGSQETQYF.

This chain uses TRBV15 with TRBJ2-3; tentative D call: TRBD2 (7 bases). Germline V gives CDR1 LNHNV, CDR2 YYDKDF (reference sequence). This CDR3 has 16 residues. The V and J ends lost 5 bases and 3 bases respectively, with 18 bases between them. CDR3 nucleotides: TGTGCCACCAGCGGGGAGGGGGGAAGGAAAACAGATACGCAGTATTTT. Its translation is CATSGEGGRKTDTQYF.

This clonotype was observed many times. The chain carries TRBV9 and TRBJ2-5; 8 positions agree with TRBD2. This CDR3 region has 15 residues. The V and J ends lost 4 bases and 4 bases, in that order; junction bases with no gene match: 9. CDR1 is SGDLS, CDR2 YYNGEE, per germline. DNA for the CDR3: TGTGCCAGCAGCCGAGGGGCTAGCGGGTTAGAGACCCAGTACTTC. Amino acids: CASSRGASGLETQYF. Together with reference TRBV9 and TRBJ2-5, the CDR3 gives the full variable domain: DSGVTQTPKHLITATGQRVTLRCSPRSGDLSVYWYQQSLDQGLQFLIQYYNGEERAKGNILERFSAQQFPDLHSELNLSSLELGDSALYFCASSRGASGLETQYFGPGTRLLVL.

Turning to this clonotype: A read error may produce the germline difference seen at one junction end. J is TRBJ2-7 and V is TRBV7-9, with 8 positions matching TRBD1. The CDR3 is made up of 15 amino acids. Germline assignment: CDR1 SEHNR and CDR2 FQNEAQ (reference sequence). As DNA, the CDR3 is TGTGCCAGCAGCTTAGGGACAGGGAAGGGATTCGAGCGGTACTTC. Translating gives CASSLGTGKGFERYF.

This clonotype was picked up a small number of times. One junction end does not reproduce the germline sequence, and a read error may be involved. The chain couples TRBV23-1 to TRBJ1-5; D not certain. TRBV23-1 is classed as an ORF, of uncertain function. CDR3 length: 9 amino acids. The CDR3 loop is CASIQPQHF. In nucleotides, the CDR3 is TGCGCCAGCATTCAGCCCCAGCATTTT.

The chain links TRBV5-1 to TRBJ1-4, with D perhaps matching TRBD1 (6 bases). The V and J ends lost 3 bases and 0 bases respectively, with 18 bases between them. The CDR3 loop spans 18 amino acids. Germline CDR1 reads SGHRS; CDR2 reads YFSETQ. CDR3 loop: CASSYTGTNPATNEKLFF. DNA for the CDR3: TGCGCCAGCAGCTACACCGGGACAAACCCTGCAACTAATGAAAAACTGTTTTTT.

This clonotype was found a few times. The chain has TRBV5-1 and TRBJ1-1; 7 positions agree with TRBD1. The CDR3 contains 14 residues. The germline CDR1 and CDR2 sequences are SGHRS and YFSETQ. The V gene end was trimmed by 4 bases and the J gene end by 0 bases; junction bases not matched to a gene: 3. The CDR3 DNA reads TGCGCCAGCAGCACAGGGACAGTGAACACTGAAGCTTTCTTT. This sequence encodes CASSTGTVNTEAFF. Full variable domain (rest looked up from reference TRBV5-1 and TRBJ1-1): KAGVTQTPRYLIKTRGQQVTLSCSPISGHRSVSWYQQTPGQGLQFLFEYFSETQRNKGNFPGRFSGRQFSNSRSEMNVSTLELGDSALYLCASSTGTVNTEAFFGQGTRLTVV.

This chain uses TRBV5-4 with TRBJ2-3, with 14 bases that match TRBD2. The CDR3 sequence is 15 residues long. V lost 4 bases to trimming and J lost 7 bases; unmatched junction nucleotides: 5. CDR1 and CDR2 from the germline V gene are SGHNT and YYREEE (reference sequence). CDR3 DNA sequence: TGTGCCAGCAGCGCCGGGACTAGCGGGGGTAATACGCAGTATTTT. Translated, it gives CASSAGTSGGNTQYF.

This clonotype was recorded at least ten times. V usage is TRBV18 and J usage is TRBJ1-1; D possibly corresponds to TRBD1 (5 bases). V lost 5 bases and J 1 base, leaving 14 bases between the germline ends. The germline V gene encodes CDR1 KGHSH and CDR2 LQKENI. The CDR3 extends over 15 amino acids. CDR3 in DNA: TGTGCCAGCTCATGGTCGGAGACAGAGAACACTGAAGCTTTCTTT. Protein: CASSWSETENTEAFF.